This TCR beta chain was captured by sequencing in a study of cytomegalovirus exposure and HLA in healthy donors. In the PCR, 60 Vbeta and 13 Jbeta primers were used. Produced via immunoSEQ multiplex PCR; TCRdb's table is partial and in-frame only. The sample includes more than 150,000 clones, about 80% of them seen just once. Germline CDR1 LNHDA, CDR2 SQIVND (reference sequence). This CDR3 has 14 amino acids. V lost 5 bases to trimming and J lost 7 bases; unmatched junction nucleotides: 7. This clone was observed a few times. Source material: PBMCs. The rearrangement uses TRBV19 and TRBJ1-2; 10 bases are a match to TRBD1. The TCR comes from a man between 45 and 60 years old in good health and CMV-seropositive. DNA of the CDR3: TGTGCCAGTAGTCCCGGGACAGGGGCCTCTGGCTACACCTTC. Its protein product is CASSPGTGASGYTF.